This T cell receptor beta chain comes out of a study of blood T cell repertoires in COVID-19 (dated by TCRdb to the early 2020s). Study-level background: The collaborator samples originated in the United States, Italy and Spain and spanned the acute and convalescent phases of COVID-19. The dataset comprised deeply sampled blood TCRbeta repertoires from subjects exposed to, actively infected with, or recovered from COVID-19. Where HLA class I and class II types were available, the types were taken from metadata supplied by the sample provider, not from assay-based typing. The repertoires were released in a freely available public database intended as a resource for research on the immune response to SARS-CoV-2. The material from the prospective study consisted of cDNA or gDNA derived from T cells, B-cell-depleted T cells, or PBMCs. The samples were drawn from the first 160 participants of the ongoing ImmuneRACE study and from 1,200 or so subjects provided by 6 global collaborators. Sample metadata almost always included a de-identified subject ID, COVID-19 status, age in years and sex.

Points on this clone: Its recognized antigen is unknown. No much larger clone is present one base from it, and per-base qualities are unavailable.

Collaborating institutions collected whole blood in K2EDTA tubes following their own protocols. Collaborator samples were shipped for TCRbeta analysis as frozen whole blood, isolated PBMCs, or DNA extracted from either sample type. TCRbeta CDR3 regions were amplified from genomic DNA by means of the immunoSEQ Assay, a bias-controlled multiplex PCR. Turning to the authors' computational methods: The number of nucleated cells in each sample was estimated by amplification of reference gene primers within the assay. Sequence reads were collapsed and filtered to measure the absolute abundance of every unique TCRbeta CDR3 rearrangement. For each sample, productive Simpson clonality was calculated by taking the square root of Simpson's diversity index across productive rearrangements. In its TCRdb copy, this immuneACCESS table keeps in-frame sequences only and misses some clones. Where compared with another copy, unresolved V genes explain less than half of these, and the others have no known cause. D and trimming come from the DNA, and the V and J calls and clone size come from that table. The sample has about 26,000 clones on record, roughly 85% of them singletons. Clones ranked in the top ten supply around a third of the sample.

What the work shows at the level of the full study, not this receptor alone: Clinical and demographic metadata were provided uncurated, with the amount varying by source and participant.

CDR1 and CDR2 are read off the germline V gene (reference sequence) as LNHDA and SQIVND. The CDR3, from cysteine to phenylalanine, totals 15 residues. Of the read, only the CDR3 DNA is kept; its 45 bases are in frame from base 1. V was cut back by 10 bases and J by 4 bases, leaving a gap of 22 bases between them. The receptor's source is a human donor in a cohort sampled during active COVID-19. The sample comprised peripheral blood. The chain was built from TRBV19 and TRBJ2-5; TRBD1 could be the D gene, as 5 bases match. This receptor carries the CDR3 CATNRGGRVGETQYF. The DNA reads as follows: TGTGCCACCAATCGTGGTGGCAGGGTGGGAGAGACCCAGTACTTC.